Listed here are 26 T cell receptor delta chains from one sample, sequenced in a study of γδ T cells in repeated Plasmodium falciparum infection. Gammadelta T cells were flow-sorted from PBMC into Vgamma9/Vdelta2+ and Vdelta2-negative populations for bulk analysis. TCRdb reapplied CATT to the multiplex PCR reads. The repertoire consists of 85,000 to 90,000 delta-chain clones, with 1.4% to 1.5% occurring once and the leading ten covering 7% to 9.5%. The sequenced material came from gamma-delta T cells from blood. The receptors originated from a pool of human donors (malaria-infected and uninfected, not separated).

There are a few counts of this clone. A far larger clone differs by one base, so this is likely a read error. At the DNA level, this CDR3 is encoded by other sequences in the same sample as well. CDR3 sequence (DNA): TGTGCCCTTGGCGACTTCCTAAAGAAGCCGGGAGCTCTTAAACTCATCTTT. Translating it yields CALGDFLKKPGALKLIF. The chain employs TRDV1 and TRDJ1; 7 bases are a match to TRDD2. No J gene was available from TCRdb, and it was assigned here by a germline match of the DNA. The CDR3 has 17 amino acids. The germline CDR1 and CDR2 sequences are TSWWSYY and QGS.

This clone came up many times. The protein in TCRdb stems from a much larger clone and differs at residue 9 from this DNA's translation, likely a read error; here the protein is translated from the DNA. CDR3 loop: CACDILGDAAQLFF. The CDR3, as DNA: TGTGCCTGTGACATACTGGGGGATGCAGCACAACTCTTCTTT. This chain connects TRDV2 to TRDJ2; TRDD3 aligns across 10 bases. The CDR3 is 14 amino acids. The ends lost 2 bases at V and 6 bases at J; junction bases unmatched: 2. Germline CDR1 reads GEAIGNYY; CDR2 reads EKD.

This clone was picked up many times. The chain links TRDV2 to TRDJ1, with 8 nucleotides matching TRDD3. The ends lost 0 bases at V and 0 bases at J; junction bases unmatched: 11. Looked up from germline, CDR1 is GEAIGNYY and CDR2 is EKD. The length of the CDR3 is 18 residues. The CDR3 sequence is CACDTLRTGGPYTDKLIF. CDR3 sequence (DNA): TGTGCCTGTGACACCCTACGTACTGGGGGCCCGTACACCGATAAACTCATCTTT.

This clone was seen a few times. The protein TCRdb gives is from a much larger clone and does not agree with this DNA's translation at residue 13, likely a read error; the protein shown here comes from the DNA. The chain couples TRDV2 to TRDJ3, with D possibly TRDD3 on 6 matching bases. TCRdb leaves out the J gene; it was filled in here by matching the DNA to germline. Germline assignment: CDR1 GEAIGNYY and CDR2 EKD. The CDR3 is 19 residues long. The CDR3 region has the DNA TGTGCCTGTGACACCCCACCCCACAACAGCTCCTGGGGCACCCGACAGATGTTTTTC. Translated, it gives CACDTPPHNSSWGTRQMFF.

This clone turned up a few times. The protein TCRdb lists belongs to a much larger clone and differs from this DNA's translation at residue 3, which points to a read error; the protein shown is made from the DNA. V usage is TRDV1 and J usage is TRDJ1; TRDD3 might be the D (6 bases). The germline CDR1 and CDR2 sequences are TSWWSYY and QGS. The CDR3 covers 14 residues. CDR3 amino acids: CAPGVPSWVYKLIF. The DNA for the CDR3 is TGTGCTCCTGGGGTCCCTTCGTGGGTCTATAAACTCATCTTT.

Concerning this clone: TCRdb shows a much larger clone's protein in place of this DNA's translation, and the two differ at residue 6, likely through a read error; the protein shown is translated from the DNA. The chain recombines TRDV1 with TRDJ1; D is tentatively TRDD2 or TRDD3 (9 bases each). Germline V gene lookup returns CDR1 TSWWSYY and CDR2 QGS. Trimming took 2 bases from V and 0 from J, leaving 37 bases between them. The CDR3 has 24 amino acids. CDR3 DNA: TGTGCTCTTGGGGAAGTCGGCCTTCCTACGAAACATACTGGGGGACTCCTATACACCGATAAACTCATCTTT. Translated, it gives CALGEVGLPTKHTGGLLYTDKLIF.

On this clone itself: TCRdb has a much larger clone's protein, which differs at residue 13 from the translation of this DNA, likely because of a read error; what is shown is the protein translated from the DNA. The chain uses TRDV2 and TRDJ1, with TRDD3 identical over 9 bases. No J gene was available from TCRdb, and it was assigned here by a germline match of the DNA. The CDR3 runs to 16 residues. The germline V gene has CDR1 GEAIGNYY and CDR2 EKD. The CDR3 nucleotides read TGTGCCTGTGACACGCTACTGGGGGAGTTCACCGATAGACTCATCTTT. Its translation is CACDTLLGEFTDRLIF.

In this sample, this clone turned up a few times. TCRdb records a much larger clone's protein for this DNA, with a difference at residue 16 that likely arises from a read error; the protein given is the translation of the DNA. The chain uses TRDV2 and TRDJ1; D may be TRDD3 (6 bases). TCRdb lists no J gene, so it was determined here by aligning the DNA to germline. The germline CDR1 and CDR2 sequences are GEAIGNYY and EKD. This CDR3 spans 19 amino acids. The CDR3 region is CACDTKGLGRNRGADELIF. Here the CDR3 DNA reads TGTGCCTGTGACACCAAAGGCCTGGGGCGCAACCGGGGTGCCGATGAACTCATCTTT.

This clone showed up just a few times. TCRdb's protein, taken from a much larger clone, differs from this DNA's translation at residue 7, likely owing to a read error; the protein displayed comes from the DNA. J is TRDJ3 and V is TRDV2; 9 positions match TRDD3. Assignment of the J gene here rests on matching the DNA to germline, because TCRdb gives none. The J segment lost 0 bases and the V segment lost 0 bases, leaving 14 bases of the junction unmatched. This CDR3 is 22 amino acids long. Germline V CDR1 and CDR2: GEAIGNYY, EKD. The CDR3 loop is CACDTVLVLGEPHSWDTRQMFF. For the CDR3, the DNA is TGTGCCTGTGACACCGTCCTCGTACTGGGGGAACCCCACTCCTGGGACACCCGACAGATGTTTTTC.

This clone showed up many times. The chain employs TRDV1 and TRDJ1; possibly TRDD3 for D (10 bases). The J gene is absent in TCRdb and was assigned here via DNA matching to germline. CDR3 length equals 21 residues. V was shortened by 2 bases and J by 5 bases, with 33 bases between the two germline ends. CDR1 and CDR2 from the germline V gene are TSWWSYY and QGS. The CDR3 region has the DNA TGTGCTCTTGGGGAAAGCTGGCCTTCCTACATACCGTACTGGGGGATTGATAAACTCATCTTT. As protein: CALGESWPSYIPYWGIDKLIF.

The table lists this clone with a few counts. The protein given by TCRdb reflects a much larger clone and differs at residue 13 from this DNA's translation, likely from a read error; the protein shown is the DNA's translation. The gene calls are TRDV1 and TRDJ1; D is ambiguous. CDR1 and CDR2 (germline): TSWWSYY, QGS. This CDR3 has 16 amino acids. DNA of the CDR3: TGTGCTCTTGGGGGTACTTCTCCACCAACCAACGATGAACTCATCTTT. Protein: CALGGTSPPTNDELIF.

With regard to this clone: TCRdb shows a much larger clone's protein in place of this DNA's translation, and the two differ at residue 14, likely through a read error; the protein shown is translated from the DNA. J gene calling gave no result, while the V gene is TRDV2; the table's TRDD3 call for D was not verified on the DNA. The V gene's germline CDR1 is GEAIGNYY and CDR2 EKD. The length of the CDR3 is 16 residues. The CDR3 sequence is CACDHLGVMSTDKPIF. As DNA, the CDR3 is TGTGCCTGTGACCACCTGGGGGTAATGTCCACCGATAAACCCATCTTT.

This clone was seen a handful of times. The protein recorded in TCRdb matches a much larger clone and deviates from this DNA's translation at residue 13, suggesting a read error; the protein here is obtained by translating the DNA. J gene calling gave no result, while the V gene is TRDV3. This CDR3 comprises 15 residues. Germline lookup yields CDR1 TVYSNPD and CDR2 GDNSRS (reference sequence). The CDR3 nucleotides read TGTGCCTTTACATTTCCCACCTCGTTGACAGCACAACACTTCTTT. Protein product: CAFTFPTSLTAQHFF.

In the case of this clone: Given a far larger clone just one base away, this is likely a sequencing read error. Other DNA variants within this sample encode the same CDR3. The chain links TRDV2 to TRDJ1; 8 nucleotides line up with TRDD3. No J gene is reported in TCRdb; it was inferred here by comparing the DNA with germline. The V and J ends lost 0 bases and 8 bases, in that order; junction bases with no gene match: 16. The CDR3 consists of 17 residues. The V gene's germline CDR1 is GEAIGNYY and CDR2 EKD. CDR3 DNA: TGTGCCTGTGACACCGTGGGGTTAACTGGGGGGGTACAAAAACTCATCTTT. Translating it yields CACDTVGLTGGVQKLIF.

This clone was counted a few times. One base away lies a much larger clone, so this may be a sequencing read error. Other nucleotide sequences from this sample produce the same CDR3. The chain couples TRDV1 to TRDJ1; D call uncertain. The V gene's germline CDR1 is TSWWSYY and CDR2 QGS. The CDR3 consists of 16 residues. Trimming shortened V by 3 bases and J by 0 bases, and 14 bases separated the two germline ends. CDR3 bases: TGTGCTCTTGGGGAGCTCCGGGGCAGGTACACCGATAAACTCATCTTT. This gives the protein CALGELRGRYTDKLIF.

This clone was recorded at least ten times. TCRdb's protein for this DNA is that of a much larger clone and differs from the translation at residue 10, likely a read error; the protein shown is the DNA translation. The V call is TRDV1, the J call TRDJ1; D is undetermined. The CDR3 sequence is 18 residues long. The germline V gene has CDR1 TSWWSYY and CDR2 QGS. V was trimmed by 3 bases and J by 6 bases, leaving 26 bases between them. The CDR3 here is CALGDRDGREIIGYKLIF. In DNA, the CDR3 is TGTGCTCTTGGGGACAGGGACGGAAGGGAGATAATCGGGTATAAACTCATCTTT.

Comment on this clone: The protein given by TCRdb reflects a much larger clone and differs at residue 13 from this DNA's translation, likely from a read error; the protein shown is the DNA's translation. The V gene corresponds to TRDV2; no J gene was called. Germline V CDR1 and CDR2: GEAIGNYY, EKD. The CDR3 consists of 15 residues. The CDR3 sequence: CACDTGSVKTDKPIF. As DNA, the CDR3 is TGTGCCTGTGACACCGGCTCGGTTAAGACCGATAAACCCATCTTT.

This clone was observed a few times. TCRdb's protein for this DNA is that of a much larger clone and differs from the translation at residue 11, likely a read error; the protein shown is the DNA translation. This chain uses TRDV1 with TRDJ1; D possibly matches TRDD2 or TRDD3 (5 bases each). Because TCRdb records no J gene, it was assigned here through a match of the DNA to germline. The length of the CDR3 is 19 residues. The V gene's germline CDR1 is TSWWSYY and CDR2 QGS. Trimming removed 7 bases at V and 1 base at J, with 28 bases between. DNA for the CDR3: TGTGCTCTTGTGCTCTTCCCCCTCGCGGGGAGAGCGACCACCGATAAACTCATCTTT. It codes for CALVLFPLAGRATTDKLIF.

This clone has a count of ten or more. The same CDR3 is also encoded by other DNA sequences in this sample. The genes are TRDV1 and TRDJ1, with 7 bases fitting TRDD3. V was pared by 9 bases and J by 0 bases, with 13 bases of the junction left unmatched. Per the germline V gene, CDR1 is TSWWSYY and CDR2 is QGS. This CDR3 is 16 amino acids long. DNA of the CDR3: TGTGCTCTCCGGCTTGGGGGAGAGGGCTACACCGATAAACTCATCTTT. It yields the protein CALRLGGEGYTDKLIF.

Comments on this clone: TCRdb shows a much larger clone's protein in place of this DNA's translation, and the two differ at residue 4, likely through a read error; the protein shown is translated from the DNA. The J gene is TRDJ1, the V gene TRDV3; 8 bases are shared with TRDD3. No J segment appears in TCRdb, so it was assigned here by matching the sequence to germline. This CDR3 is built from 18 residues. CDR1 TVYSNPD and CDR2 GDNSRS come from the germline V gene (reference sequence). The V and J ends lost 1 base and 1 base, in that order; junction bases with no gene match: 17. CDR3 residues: CAFTSRRAGGLITDKLIF. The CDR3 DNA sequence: TGTGCCTTTACGTCCCGACGGGCTGGGGGACTCATCACCGATAAACTCATCTTT.

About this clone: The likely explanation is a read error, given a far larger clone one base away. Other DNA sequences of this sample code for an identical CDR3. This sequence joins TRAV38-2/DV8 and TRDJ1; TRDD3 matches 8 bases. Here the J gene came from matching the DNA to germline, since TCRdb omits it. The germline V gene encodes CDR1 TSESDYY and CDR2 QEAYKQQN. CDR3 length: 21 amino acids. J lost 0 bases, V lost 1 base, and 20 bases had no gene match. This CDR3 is CAYRSHFLHRGYSFYTDKLIF. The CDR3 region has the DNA TGTGCTTATAGGAGCCACTTCCTGCATCGGGGATACTCCTTTTACACCGATAAACTCATCTTT.

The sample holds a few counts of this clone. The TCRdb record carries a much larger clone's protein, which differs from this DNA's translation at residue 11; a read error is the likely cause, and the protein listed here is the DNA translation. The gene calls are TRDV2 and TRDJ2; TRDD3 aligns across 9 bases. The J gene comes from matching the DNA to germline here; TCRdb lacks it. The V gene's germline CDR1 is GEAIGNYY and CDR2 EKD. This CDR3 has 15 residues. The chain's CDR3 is CACDTLGDPTTQLFF. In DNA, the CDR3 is TGTGCCTGTGACACCCTGGGGGATCCGACAACACAACTCTTCTTT.

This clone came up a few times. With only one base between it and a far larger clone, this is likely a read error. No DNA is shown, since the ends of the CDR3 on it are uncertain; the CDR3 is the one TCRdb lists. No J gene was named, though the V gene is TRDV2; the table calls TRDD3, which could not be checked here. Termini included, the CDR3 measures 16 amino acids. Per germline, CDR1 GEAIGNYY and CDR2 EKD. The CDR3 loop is CASYECGGLETAQLFF.

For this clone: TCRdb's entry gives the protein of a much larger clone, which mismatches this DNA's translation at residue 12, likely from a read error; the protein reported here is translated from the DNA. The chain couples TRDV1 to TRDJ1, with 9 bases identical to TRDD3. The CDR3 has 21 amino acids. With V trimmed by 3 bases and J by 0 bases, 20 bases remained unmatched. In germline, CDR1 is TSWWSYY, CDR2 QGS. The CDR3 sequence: CALGDLDGTGGHVIYTDKLIF. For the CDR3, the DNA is TGTGCTCTTGGGGATCTGGACGGTACTGGGGGACACGTCATATACACCGATAAACTCATCTTT.

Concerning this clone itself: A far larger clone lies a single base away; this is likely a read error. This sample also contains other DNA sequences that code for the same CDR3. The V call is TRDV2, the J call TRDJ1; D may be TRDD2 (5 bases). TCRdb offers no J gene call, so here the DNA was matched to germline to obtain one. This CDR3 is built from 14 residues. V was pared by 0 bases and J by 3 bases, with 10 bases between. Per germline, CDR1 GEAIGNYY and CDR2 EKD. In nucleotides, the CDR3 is TGTGCCTGTGACACCCTTCCCACTGCCGATAAACTCATCTTT. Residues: CACDTLPTADKLIF.

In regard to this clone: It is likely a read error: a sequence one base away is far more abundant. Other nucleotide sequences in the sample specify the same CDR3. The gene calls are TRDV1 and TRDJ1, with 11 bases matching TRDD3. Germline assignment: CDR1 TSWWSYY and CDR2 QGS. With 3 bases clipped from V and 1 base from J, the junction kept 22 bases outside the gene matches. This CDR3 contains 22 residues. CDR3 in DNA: TGTGCTCTTGGGGATTCTTCCTTCCTCGGAAGGGTGTGGGGGATACGCACCGATAAACTCATCTTT. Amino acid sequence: CALGDSSFLGRVWGIRTDKLIF.